The rows below give T cell receptor beta chains drawn from one sample of a study of T-cell reconstitution after alpha-beta-depleted transplantation in children. One entry per CDR3 protein, called by TCRdb with MiXCR from the PCR reads. This table holds over 85,000 distinct CDR3 sequences, about 5.6% found once. This material consisted of PBMCs, mostly from graft donor cells, taken 60 days after TCRalphabeta/CD19-depleted stem cell transplant. These receptors were collected from a female patient aged 2-9 years who had a stem cell transplant for Fanconi anemia, so the T cells may come from the graft donor. The conserved cysteine and the conserved F or W are not part of the CDR3 here.

>11|TRBJ2-1|TRBV2
ASSDLGIDEQF
>12|TRBJ2-7|TRBV10-3
AISDRDRVNEQY
>12|TRBJ1-3|TRBV28
ASSSPGRENTIY
>10|TRBJ1-1|TRBV30
AWNRLNTEAF
>13|TRBJ1-1|TRBV28
ASSLRRGTNTEAF
>13|TRBJ2-7|TRBV5-1
ASSPGLAGPYEQY
>10|TRBJ2-5|TRBV29-1
SVTGTGETQY
>16|TRBJ2-2|TRBV19
ASRSLRDRGLFTGELF
>11|TRBJ2-1|TRBV25-1
ASSESGGTVQF
>15|TRBJ2-3|TRBV28
ASSLISGKRGTDTQY
>12|TRBJ2-5|TRBV2
ASTSGRPQETQY
>13|TRBJ2-2|TRBV7-3
ASSPELPETGELF
>11|TRBJ2-7|TRBV7-6
ASSFDRVREQY
>14|TRBJ2-1|TRBV5-1
ASTQIGPSFYNEQF
>11|TRBJ2-7|TRBV5-1
ASSWGVSLEQY
>12|TRBJ2-7|TRBV20-1
SARHQRGTYEQY
>11|TRBJ2-7|TRBV6-2/TRBV6-3
ASSYRTSYEQY
>14|TRBJ2-7|TRBV3-1
ASSQEETSFAYEQY
>13|TRBJ1-4|TRBV12-3/TRBV12-4
ASSFADRANEKLF
>10|TRBJ2-7|TRBV20-1
SVASGSYEQY
>14|TRBJ2-1|TRBV7-9
SSNPIAGGAYNEQF
>13|TRBJ2-7|TRBV18
ASSPSPVRTYEQY
>12|TRBJ2-7|TRBV21-1
ASSKRKDSYEQY
>13|TRBJ2-5|TRBV29-1
SVEPGTGTQETQY
>13|TRBJ1-4|TRBV7-9
ASSGTDSGNEKLF
>14|TRBJ1-2|TRBV5-6
ASSRRWNPRNYGYT
>10|TRBJ2-7|TRBV20-1
RRGQGAYEQY
>13|TRBJ2-1|TRBV9
ASSARQISYNEQF
>12|TRBJ2-7|TRBV20-1
SAGRTSGVKEQY
>11|TRBJ2-1|TRBV9
ASSVSRSNEQF